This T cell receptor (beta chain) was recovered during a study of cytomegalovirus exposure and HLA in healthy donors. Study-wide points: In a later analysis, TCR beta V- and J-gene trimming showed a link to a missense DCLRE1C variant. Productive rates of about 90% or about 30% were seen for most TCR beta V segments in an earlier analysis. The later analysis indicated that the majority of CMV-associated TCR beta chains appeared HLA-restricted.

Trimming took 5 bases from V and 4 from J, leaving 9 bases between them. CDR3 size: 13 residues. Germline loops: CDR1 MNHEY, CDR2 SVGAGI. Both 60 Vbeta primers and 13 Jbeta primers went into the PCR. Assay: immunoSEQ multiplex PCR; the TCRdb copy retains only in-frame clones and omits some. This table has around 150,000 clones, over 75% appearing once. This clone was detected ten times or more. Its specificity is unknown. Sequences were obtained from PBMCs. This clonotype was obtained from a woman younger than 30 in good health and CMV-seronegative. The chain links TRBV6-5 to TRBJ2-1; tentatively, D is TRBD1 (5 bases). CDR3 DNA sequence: TGTGCCAGCAGTCCACGACAGTACAATGAGCAGTTCTTC. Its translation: CASSPRQYNEQFF.